This T cell receptor (beta chain) was documented in a study of cytomegalovirus exposure and HLA in healthy donors. Study-level findings and limits: TCR beta sequences reportedly predicted most subjects' HLA-A and HLA-B alleles accurately. A link between a missense DCLRE1C variant and TCR beta V- and J-gene trimming emerged from a later analysis.

PCR employed 60 Vbeta and 13 Jbeta primers. Clones were read by immunoSEQ multiplex PCR, and TCRdb kept only the in-frame ones, dropping some. The sample contains some 130,000 clones, just under 80% of which appear only once. Trimming cost V 5 bases and J 5 bases, with 18 bases left between them. CDR1 and CDR2 (germline): SQVTM, ANQGSEA. The CDR3 has 14 amino acids. This clone was seen more than once but under ten times. The antigen remains unidentified. This sequence was found in a man aged 25-45 years in good health. This chain links TRBV29-1 with TRBJ1-1; D is unclear. Sequencing was carried out using PBMCs. DNA of the CDR3: TGCAGCGTTACCAAAATGGGAGGAGGGACTGAAGCTTTCTTT. Translating gives CSVTKMGGGTEAFF.